The rows below give T cell receptor beta chains drawn from one sample of a study of blood T cells in healthy people across ages. A single record per CDR3 protein comes from TCRdb applying MiXCR to the 5' RACE reads. The sample lists 1.5 million to 2 million distinct CDR3 sequences, about 49% occurring once. Sequenced: blood. These receptors all come from a woman in her 40s in good health. Both conserved end residues are part of each CDR3. The order of the fields is J gene, V gene, D gene, clone size, CDR3 DNA, CDR3 protein. D genes are given only for firm matches. A clone size is listed for some rows: how often the clone was seen (once, few, many), or a class if it is expanded.

j_call: TRBJ2-1
v_call: TRBV7-6
d_call: NA
clone_size: once
cdr3_nt: TGTGCCAGCAGCTTATCCCAGTCCAATGAGCAGTTCTTC
cdr3_aa: CASSLSQSNEQFF

j_call: TRBJ2-7
v_call: TRBV12-3/TRBV12-4
d_call: NA
clone_size: NA
cdr3_nt: TGTGCCAGCGCCAATACAGACCATTGGGACGAGCAGTACTTC
cdr3_aa: CASANTDHWDEQYF

j_call: TRBJ2-3
v_call: TRBV27
d_call: TRBD2
clone_size: NA
cdr3_nt: TGTGCCAGCAGTTTCTTGCGGGGGGTCTCCACAGATACGCAGTATTTT
cdr3_aa: CASSFLRGVSTDTQYF

j_call: TRBJ2-3
v_call: TRBV4-1
d_call: NA
clone_size: NA
cdr3_nt: TGCGCCAGCAGCCAAGGCGCCGGGTTTGGTACAGATACGCAGTATTTT
cdr3_aa: CASSQGAGFGTDTQYF

j_call: TRBJ2-3
v_call: TRBV9
d_call: NA
clone_size: NA
cdr3_nt: TGTGCCAGCAGCGACAATCCTCGGGACTCGAAGGGGACAGATACGCAGTATTTT
cdr3_aa: CASSDNPRDSKGTDTQYF

j_call: TRBJ2-5
v_call: TRBV27
d_call: TRBD2
clone_size: few
cdr3_nt: TGTGCCAGCAGCCCAGCGGGGGGAACCCCAGAGACCCAGTACTTC
cdr3_aa: CASSPAGGTPETQYF

j_call: TRBJ2-5
v_call: TRBV2
d_call: TRBD1
clone_size: NA
cdr3_nt: TGTGCCAGCAGCCTTGACAGGGGGGAAAAGTACTTC
cdr3_aa: CASSLDRGEKYF

j_call: TRBJ2-5
v_call: TRBV29-1
d_call: NA
clone_size: NA
cdr3_nt: TGCAGCGTTCGCGGTACCGGGACCCAGTACTTC
cdr3_aa: CSVRGTGTQYF

j_call: TRBJ1-5
v_call: TRBV6-6
d_call: TRBD1
clone_size: NA
cdr3_nt: TGTGCCAGCATCCGAGGACAGGGGGCTTATAGCAATCAGCCCCAGCATTTT
cdr3_aa: CASIRGQGAYSNQPQHF

j_call: TRBJ2-7
v_call: TRBV6-5
d_call: NA
clone_size: NA
cdr3_nt: TGTGCCAGCAGTTACTCGGGACTGGGGGGCTACGAGCAGTACTTC
cdr3_aa: CASSYSGLGGYEQYF

j_call: TRBJ2-7
v_call: TRBV11-2
d_call: NA
clone_size: many
cdr3_nt: TGTGCCAGCAGCTCAAGTGGCAGATTCTACGAGCAGTACTTC
cdr3_aa: CASSSSGRFYEQYF

j_call: TRBJ2-6
v_call: TRBV5-6
d_call: NA
clone_size: NA
cdr3_nt: TGTGCCAGCAGCCGTAGGGAGTCAGGGGCCAACGTCCTGACTTTC
cdr3_aa: CASSRRESGANVLTF

j_call: TRBJ2-5
v_call: TRBV12-3/TRBV12-4
d_call: TRBD2
clone_size: NA
cdr3_nt: TGTGCCAGCAGATTAGCGGGGGGGTGGGAGACCCAGTACTTC
cdr3_aa: CASRLAGGWETQYF

j_call: TRBJ2-4
v_call: TRBV7-2
d_call: TRBD2
clone_size: NA
cdr3_nt: TGTGCCAGCAGCTTCCAGCGGGGTAGAAATGAGCAGTACTTC
cdr3_aa: CASSFQRGRNEQYF

j_call: TRBJ2-1
v_call: TRBV11-2
d_call: TRBD2
clone_size: NA
cdr3_nt: TGTGCCAGCAGCCCGCCGGGACTAGCGGGGAGGGGGTCCTACAATGAGCAGTTCTTC
cdr3_aa: CASSPPGLAGRGSYNEQFF

j_call: TRBJ2-6
v_call: TRBV27
d_call: NA
clone_size: NA
cdr3_nt: TGTGCCAGCAGTTTATTAGGGGAACCTGGGGCCAACGTCCTGACTTTC
cdr3_aa: CASSLLGEPGANVLTF

j_call: TRBJ1-2
v_call: TRBV28
d_call: NA
clone_size: once
cdr3_nt: TGTGCCAGCAGTAAGACTCCAGAGGGGGACTATGGCTACACCTTC
cdr3_aa: CASSKTPEGDYGYTF

j_call: TRBJ2-3
v_call: TRBV10-3
d_call: NA
clone_size: few
cdr3_nt: TGTGCCATCAAAGCTTTTGTAGGGGCGACCACAGATACGCAGTATTTT
cdr3_aa: CAIKAFVGATTDTQYF

j_call: TRBJ2-4
v_call: TRBV18
d_call: NA
clone_size: many
cdr3_nt: TGTGCCAGCTCACCACCGAGTGCGAAAAACATTCAGTACTTC
cdr3_aa: CASSPPSAKNIQYF